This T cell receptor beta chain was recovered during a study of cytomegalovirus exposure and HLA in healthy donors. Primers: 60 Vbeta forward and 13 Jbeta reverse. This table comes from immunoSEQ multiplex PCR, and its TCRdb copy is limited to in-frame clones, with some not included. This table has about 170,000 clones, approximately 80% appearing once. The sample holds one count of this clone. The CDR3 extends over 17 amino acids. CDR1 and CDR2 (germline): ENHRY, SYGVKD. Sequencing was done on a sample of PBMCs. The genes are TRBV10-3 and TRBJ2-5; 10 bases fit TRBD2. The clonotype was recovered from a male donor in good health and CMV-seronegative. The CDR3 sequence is CVKRRPRLAGSRETQYF. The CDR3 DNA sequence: TGTGTCAAACGACGGCCAAGACTAGCGGGTTCTAGAGAGACCCAGTACTTC.